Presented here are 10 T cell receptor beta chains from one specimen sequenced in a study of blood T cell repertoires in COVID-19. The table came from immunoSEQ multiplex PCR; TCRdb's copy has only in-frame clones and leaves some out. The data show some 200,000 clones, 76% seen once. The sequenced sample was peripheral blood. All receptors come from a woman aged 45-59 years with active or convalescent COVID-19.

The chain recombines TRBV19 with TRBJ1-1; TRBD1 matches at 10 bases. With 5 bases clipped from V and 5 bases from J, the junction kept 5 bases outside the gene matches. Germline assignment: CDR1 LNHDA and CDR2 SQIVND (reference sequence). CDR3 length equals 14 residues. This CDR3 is CASSGDRGRTEAFF. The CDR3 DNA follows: TGTGCCAGTAGTGGGGACAGGGGAAGGACTGAAGCTTTCTTT.

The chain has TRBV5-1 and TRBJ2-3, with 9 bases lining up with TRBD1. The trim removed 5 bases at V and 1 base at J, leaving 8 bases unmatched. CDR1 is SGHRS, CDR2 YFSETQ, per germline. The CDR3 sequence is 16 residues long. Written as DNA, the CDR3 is TGCGCCAGCAGTCTCGAGCGGACAGGGGGCACAGATACGCAGTATTTT. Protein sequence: CASSLERTGGTDTQYF.

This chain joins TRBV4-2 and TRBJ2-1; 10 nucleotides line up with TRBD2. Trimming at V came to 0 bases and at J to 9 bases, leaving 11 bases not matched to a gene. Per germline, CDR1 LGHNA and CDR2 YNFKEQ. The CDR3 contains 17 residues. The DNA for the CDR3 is TGTGCCAGCAGCCAAGATCGTTTCCTAGCGGGAGTTTTTGAGCAGTTCTTC. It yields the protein CASSQDRFLAGVFEQFF.

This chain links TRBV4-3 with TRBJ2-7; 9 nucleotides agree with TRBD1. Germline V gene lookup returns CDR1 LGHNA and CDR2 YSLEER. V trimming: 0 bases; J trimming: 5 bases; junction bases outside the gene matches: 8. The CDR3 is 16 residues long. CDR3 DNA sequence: TGCGCCAGCAGCCAAGAACTCGGGACAGGGTTCCACGAGCAGTACTTC. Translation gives CASSQELGTGFHEQYF.

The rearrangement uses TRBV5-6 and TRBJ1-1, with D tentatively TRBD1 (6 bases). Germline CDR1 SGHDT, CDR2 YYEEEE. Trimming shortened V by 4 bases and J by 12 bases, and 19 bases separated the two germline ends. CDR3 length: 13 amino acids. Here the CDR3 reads CASSRDRGAPTFF. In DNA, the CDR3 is TGTGCCAGCAGCCGGGATCGGGGGGCGCCGACTTTCTTT.

CDR3 protein: CASTLSFSSGNTIYF. Written as DNA, the CDR3 is TGTGCCAGCACTTTATCCTTCTCCTCTGGAAACACCATATATTTT. V usage is TRBV9 and J usage is TRBJ1-3; D not certain. The germline V gene encodes CDR1 SGDLS and CDR2 YYNGEE. The CDR3 covers 15 residues. V lost 6 bases and J lost 0, with 13 bases in between.

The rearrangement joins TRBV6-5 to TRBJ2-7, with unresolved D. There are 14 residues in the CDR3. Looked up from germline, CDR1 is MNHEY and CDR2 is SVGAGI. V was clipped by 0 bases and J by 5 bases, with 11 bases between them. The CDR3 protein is CASSYSGRSNEQYF. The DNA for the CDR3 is TGTGCCAGCAGTTACTCCGGCAGGTCCAACGAGCAGTACTTC.

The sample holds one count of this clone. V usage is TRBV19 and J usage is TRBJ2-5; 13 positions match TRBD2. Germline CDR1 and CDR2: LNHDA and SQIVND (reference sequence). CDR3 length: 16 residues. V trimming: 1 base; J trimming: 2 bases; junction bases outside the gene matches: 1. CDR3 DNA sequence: TGTGCCAGTAGTATAGGGGGACTAGCGGGACAAGAGACCCAGTACTTC. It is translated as CASSIGGLAGQETQYF.

Here the CDR3 reads CASSYSEGGGYTF. As DNA, the CDR3 is TGTGCCAGCAGTTACTCCGAAGGAGGTGGCTACACCTTC. The chain employs TRBV6-5 and TRBJ1-2; D remains unclear. This CDR3 spans 13 amino acids. CDR1 and CDR2 from the germline V gene are MNHEY and SVGAGI. Deletions cut 0 bases from V and 7 bases from J, with 9 bases between.

The CDR3 bases are TGTGCCAGCAGCCAAGATTGGGGACTAGCCTACAATGAGCAGTTCTTC. It translates to CASSQDWGLAYNEQFF. This rearrangement joins TRBV3-1 (or the pseudogene TRBV3-2) to TRBJ2-1; 8 positions match TRBD2. The length of the CDR3 is 16 residues. Germline CDR1 and CDR2: LGHDT and YNNKEL (reference sequence). Trimming removed 0 bases from V and 2 bases from J; junction bases left unmatched: 3.